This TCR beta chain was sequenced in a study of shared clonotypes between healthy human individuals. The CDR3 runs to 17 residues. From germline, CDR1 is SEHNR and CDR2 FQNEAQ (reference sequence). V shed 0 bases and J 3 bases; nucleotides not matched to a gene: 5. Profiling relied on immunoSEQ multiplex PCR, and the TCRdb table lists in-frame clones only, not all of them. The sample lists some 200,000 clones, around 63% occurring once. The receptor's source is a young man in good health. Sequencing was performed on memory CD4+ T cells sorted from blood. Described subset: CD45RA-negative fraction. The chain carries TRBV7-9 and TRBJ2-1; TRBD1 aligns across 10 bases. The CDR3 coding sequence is TGTGCCAGCAGCTTAGCGCGGACAGGGGGTCTCTACAATGAGCAGTTCTTC. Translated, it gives CASSLARTGGLYNEQFF.